The present T cell receptor (beta chain) was sequenced within a study of T cell changes during pregnancy in multiple sclerosis. V was shortened by 1 base and J by 3 bases, with 7 bases between the two germline ends. The germline CDR1 and CDR2 sequences are MNHNS and SASEGT. CDR3 length equals 13 residues. Only in-frame clones appear in the TCRdb table, and some are missing; sequencing was by immunoSEQ multiplex PCR. The data contain about 76,000 clones, about 94% of them singletons. The sequence was obtained from a female donor in good health, enrolled as a control in a pregnancy study. V and J are TRBV6-1 and TRBJ2-7, with D possibly being TRBD1 (5 bases). The sample here was peripheral blood, taken in the first trimester of pregnancy. The chain's CDR3 is CASSEGQNYEQYF. DNA of the CDR3: TGTGCCAGCAGTGAAGGACAGAACTACGAGCAGTACTTC.